This T cell receptor (beta chain) was sequenced in a study of blood T cell repertoires in COVID-19. For the study at large: PBMCs, B-cell-depleted T cells, or T cells provided the cDNA or gDNA that made up the material.

The germline gives CDR1 MDHEN, CDR2 SYDVKM. This CDR3 spans 17 amino acids. V was trimmed by 4 bases and J by 2 bases, leaving 18 bases between them. In the authors' methods: Amplification of reference gene primers was used by the study to estimate nucleated cell counts. Assay: immunoSEQ multiplex PCR; the TCRdb copy retains only in-frame clones and omits some. The V and J calls and clone size were taken over from that table, and D and trimming were inferred from the DNA. The sample yields about 320,000 clones, about 83% seen once. The chain recombines TRBV28 with TRBJ1-5; D call uncertain. Sequencing was done on a sample of peripheral blood. The sequence came from a woman in her 50s with acute or convalescent COVID-19. CDR3 bases: TGTGCCAGCAGTTCTCCGGGGTCTTTTATGGGCAATCAGCCCCAGCATTTT. Protein: CASSSPGSFMGNQPQHF.